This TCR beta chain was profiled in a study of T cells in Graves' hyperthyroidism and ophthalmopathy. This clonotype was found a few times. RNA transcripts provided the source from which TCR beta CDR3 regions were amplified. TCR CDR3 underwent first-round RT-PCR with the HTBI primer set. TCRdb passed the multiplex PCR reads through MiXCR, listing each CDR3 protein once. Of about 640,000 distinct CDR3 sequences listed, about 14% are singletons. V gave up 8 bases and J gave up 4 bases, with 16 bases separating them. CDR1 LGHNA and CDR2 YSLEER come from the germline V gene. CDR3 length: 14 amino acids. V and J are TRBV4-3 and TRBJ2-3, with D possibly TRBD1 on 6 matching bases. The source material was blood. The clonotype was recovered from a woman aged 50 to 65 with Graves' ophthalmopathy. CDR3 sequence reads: CASARGIRSDTQYF. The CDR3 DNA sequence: TGCGCCAGCGCGAGGGGGATTCGGTCAGATACGCAGTATTTT.